This T cell receptor beta chain is drawn from a study of memory CD4+ T cells and cytomegalovirus serostatus. Whole-study findings and limits: About 40% of the roughly 160 known CMV-associated TCRbeta sequences appeared in CD4+ memory.

In the case of this clone: The antigen remains unidentified.

Trimming shortened V by 0 bases and J by 2 bases, and 11 bases separated the two germline ends. Germline V gives CDR1 GTSNPN, CDR2 SVGIG (reference sequence). The CDR3 is made up of 15 amino acids. Single viable CD3+CD4+CD8-CD45RO+ cells were sorted as the memory CD4+ T cells. Sequencing was performed with immunoSEQ multiplex PCR; in TCRdb, only in-frame clones are kept and a portion is missing. The table lists about 39,000 clones, over 65% of them singletons. The chain carries TRBV30 and TRBJ1-3; D perhaps matches TRBD1 (6 bases). This clonotype was obtained from an adult in good health and CMV-seronegative. Source material: memory CD4+ T cells from blood. The CDR3 here is CAWSVPAGAGNTIYF. The CDR3 nucleotides are TGTGCCTGGAGTGTACCGGCAGGGGCTGGAAACACCATATATTTT.